This T cell receptor beta chain was sequenced during a study of blood T cells in healthy people across ages. This clonotype has just a few counts. Its target is not known. Findings of the study overall: Age advanced and TCR beta diversity per million T cells fell, roughly linearly.

A sample-barcoded 5' primer and a J-beta primer mix were used in a second PCR of roughly 7 to 11 cycles. TCRdb independently ran MiXCR on the 5' RACE reads; one entry per CDR3 protein. The sample consists of 800,000 to 950,000 distinct CDR3 sequences, about 28% of them appearing once. Trimming removed 1 base from V and 2 bases from J; junction bases left unmatched: 6. The CDR3 runs 16 residues. In germline, CDR1 is MDHEN, CDR2 SYDVKM. These data also featured in a second study, about T cells of mothers and their children. According to that study: Over five children and their three healthy Caucasian mothers were the donors. Reads recorded for TCR beta CDR3 numbered over 8.5 million per mother and about 3 million per child. At a sensitivity of around 100 clones per million clonotypes, no persistent microchimeric T cell clones appeared.

Sequencing input: blood. V gene TRBV28 combines with J gene TRBJ2-7, with 9 bases fitting TRBD1. The TCR was taken from a middle-aged woman in good health. DNA of the CDR3: TGTGCCAGCAGTTTATTGATGGGACAGGGACCCTACGAGCAGTACTTC. Amino acid sequence: CASSLLMGQGPYEQYF.